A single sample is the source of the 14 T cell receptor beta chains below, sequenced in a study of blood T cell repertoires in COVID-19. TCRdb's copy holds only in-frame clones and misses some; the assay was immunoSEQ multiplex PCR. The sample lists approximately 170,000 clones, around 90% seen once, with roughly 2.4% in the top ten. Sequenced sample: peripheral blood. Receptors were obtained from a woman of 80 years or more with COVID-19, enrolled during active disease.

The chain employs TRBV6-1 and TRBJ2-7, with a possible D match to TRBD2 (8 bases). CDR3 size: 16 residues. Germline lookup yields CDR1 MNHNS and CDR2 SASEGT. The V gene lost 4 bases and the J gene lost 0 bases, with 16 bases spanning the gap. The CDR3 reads CASSASSGTASYEQYF. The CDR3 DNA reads TGTGCCAGCAGTGCAAGTAGCGGGACAGCCTCCTACGAGCAGTACTTC.

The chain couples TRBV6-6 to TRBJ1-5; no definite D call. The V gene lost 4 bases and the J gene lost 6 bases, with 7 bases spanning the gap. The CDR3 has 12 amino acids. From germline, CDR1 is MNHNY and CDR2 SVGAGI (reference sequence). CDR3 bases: TGTGCCAGCAGTTCGGCAGGTCAGCCCCAGCATTTT. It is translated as CASSSAGQPQHF.

As DNA, the CDR3 is TGCAGCGCCACCAAGCGGGAGGCGTACAATGAGCAGTTCTTC. This encodes CSATKREAYNEQFF. This chain links TRBV29-1 with TRBJ2-1; 9 nucleotides agree with TRBD2. This CDR3 spans 14 amino acids. In germline, CDR1 is SQVTM, CDR2 ANQGSEA. The V and J ends lost 7 bases and 4 bases, in that order; junction bases with no gene match: 8.

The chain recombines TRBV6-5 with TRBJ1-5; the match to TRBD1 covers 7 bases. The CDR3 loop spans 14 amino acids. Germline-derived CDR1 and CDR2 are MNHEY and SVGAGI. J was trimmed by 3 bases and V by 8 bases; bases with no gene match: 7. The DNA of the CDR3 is TGTGCCAGCTCCATGACAGGGACCAATCAGCCCCAGCATTTT. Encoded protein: CASSMTGTNQPQHF.

The CDR3 region has the DNA TGTGCCAGTAGTAGCATTAGTTGGTACGAGCAGTACTTC. It codes for CASSSISWYEQYF. The chain employs TRBV19 and TRBJ2-7; D is ambiguous. V was pared by 4 bases and J by 4 bases, with 11 bases between. The CDR3 runs to 13 residues. Per the germline V gene, CDR1 is LNHDA and CDR2 is SQIVND (reference sequence).

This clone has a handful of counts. The CDR3 region is CATSDSTGDITDTQYF. The CDR3 bases are TGTGCCACCAGTGATTCGACGGGGGATATCACAGATACGCAGTATTTT. This chain connects TRBV24-1 to TRBJ2-3; TRBD2 is a possible D gene (6 bases). This CDR3 contains 16 residues. V lost 2 bases to trimming and J lost 2 bases, with 13 bases between them. Germline-derived CDR1 and CDR2 are KGHDR and SFDVKD.

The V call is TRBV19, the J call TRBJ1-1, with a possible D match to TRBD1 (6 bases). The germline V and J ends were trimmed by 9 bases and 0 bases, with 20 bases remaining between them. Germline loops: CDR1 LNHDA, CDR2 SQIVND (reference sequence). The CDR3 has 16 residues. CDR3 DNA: TGTGCCAGCCTCCGGGACAACTCTCTTATGAACACTGAAGCTTTCTTT. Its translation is CASLRDNSLMNTEAFF.

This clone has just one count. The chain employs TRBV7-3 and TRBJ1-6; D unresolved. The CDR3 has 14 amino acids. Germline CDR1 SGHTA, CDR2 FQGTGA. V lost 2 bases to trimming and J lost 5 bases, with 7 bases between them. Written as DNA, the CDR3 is TGTGCCAGCAGCTTACGGGGAGATAATTCACCCCTCCACTTT. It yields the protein CASSLRGDNSPLHF.

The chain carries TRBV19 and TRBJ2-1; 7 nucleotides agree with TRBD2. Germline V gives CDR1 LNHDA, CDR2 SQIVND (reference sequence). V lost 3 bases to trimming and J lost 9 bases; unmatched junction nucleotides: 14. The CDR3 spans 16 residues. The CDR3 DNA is TGTGCCAGTAGTATCAGGCTAGCGGCCCGGACGGGTGAGCAGTTCTTC. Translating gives CASSIRLAARTGEQFF. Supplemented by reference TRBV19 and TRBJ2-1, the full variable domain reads DGGITQSPKYLFRKEGQNVTLSCEQNLNHDAMYWYRQDPGQGLRLIYYSQIVNDFQKGDIAEGYSVSREKKESFPLTVTSAQKNPTAFYLCASSIRLAARTGEQFFGPGTRLTVL.

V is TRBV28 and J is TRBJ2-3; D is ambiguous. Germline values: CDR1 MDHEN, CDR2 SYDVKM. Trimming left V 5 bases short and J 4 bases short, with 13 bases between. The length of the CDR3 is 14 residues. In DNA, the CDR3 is TGTGCCAGCAGTCATAGCAGTTTTGCAGATACGCAGTATTTT. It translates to CASSHSSFADTQYF.

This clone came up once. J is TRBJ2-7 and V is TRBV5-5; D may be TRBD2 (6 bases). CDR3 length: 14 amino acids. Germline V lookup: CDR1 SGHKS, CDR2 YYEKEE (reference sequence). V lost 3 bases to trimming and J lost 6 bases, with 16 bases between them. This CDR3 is CASSYGTPGVEQYF. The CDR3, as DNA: TGTGCCAGCAGCTATGGGACCCCGGGAGTCGAGCAGTACTTC.

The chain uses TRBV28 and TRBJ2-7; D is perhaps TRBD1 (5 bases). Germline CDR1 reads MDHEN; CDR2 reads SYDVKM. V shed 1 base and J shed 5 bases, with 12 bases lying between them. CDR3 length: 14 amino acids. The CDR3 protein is CASSLSGQSNEQYF. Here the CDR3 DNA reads TGTGCCAGCAGTTTATCCGGACAAAGTAACGAGCAGTACTTC.

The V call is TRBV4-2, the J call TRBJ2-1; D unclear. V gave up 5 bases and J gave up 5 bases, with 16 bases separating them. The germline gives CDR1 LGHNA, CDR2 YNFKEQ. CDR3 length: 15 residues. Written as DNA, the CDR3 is TGTGCCAGCAGCGCCCAGCGTGCTAACCACAATGAGCAGTTCTTC. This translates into CASSAQRANHNEQFF.

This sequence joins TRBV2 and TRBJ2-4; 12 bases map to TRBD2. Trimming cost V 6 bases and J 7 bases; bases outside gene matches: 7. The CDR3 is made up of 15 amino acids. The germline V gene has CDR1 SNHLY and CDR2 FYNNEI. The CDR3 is CASRRLAGAGNIQYF. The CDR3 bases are TGTGCCAGCAGGAGACTAGCGGGAGCGGGGAACATTCAGTACTTC.